This TCR beta chain appears in the sequencing data of a study of blood T cells in healthy people across ages (dated by TCRdb to the mid-2010s). For context, the study as a whole: In model experiments, template switching captured about one uniquely barcoded TCR beta cDNA molecule for every two T cells. Four age groups were formed from the donors: young (average about 17 years), middle-aged (approximately 41), aged (under 70) and long-lived (about 80). The study analyzed two additional independent replicas of 1 million unique cDNA reads from the same blood draw for two donors, one aged 18 to 29 and one aged 80 or older. The study measured age-related changes in TCR beta repertoire diversity using deep sequencing normalized with unique cDNA molecular identifiers. To avoid experimental bias, donors of different ages were distributed randomly across sequencing lanes. Results and caveats for the whole study, not just this receptor: Estimates of total diversity based on one million sequenced T cells were considered lower bounds and underestimates. The long-lived group showed more naive CD4+ T cells, fewer expanded clones and increased TCR diversity than the aged group, suggesting age selection. Donor CMV infection status was unknown, potentially confounding age-related changes in expanded clonotypes. Conclusive comparison of naive and antigen-experienced compartments was prevented by the profiling of bulk unsorted PBMCs. There was a strong correlation between observed TCR beta diversity and the percentage of naive T cells measured by flow cytometry. As age increased, observed TCR beta diversity per million T cells dropped in a roughly linear way, and a significant reduction was already evident by age about 40.

Libraries came from 5' RACE. The instrument given in TCRdb is Illumina HiSeq 2500. A second PCR of about 6 to 11 cycles was run with a J-beta primer mix and a sample-barcoded 5' primer. A unique molecular identifier was introduced onto each TCR beta cDNA molecule by a template-switch 5' adaptor carrying 12 random nucleotides. At least 2.5 million CDR3-containing paired-end reads were obtained from each sample. First-strand cDNA was synthesized from all RNA with the Mint cDNA synthesis kit, primed by a TRBC-specific oligonucleotide. After uracil-DNA glycosylase treatment, a first 18-cycle PCR used universal primers M1SS and BC2_uni_R on all cDNA. From the authors' description of their analysis: For normalization, 1 million high-quality reads, each with a distinct molecular identifier, were randomly selected from each sample. Instead of being binned into consensus sequences, reads with shared molecular identifiers were discarded. MiTCR, with a Q25 quality threshold and the strictest error-elimination algorithm, was used for CDR3 identification, clonotype clustering and error correction. A nonparametric unseen species model with Euler transformation was used to estimate a lower bound on total TCR beta diversity. TCRdb applied fastp at Q25 and MiXCR to the public reads, then kept only in-frame beta chains. A single entry per CDR3 protein holds the most common genes and DNA from its merged rows. What appears here as the V and J calls and clone size reflects TCRdb's work, not the paper's. For this sample the table gives hundreds of thousands of distinct CDR3 sequences, of which about 30% were detected only once. Together, the top ten hold about a sixth of the sample.

The CDR3 goes from the cysteine to the phenylalanine over 13 residues. This entry keeps only the CDR3 DNA: 39 bases, framed from base 1. V and J are truncated by 2 bases and 3 bases respectively, leaving an intervening sequence of 10 bases. CDR1 and CDR2 were assigned from the germline V gene as SQVTM and ANQGSEA. For this clonotype: The clone's antigen remains unknown. Base qualities are missing; no much larger clone stands one base away.

Donors were 40 or so systemically healthy Caucasian individuals from Russia aged roughly 6 to 100 years. Each donor gave ten milliliters of peripheral blood, collected into EDTA-treated Vacutainer tubes. PBMCs were isolated by Ficoll-Paque density-gradient centrifugation, with at least 6 million obtained per sample. Trizol reagent was used to extract total RNA from PBMCs, with at least 6 micrograms per sample. The percentages of naive CD45RAhigh/CD27high T cells were determined by flow cytometry on a PBMC aliquot from every donor. The source is a woman aged 80 or over in good health. The specimen was blood. The V and J genes are TRBV29-1 and TRBJ1-2; the D gene assignment is ambiguous. The CDR3 protein sequence reads: CSVERAADYGYTF. The DNA reads as follows: TGCAGCGTTGAAAGGGCAGCAGACTATGGCTACACCTTC.